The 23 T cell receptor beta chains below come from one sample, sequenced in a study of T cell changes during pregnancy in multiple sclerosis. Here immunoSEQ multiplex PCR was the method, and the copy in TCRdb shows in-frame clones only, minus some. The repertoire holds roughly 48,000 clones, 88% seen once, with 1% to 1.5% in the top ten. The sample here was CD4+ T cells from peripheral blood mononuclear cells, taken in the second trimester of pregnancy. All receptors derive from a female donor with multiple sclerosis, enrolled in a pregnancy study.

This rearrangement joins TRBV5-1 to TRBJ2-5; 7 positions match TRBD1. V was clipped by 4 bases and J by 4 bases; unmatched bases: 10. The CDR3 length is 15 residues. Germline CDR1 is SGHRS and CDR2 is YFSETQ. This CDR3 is CASSNTGDIGETQYF. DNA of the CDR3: TGCGCCAGCAGCAACACAGGGGACATAGGAGAGACCCAGTACTTC.

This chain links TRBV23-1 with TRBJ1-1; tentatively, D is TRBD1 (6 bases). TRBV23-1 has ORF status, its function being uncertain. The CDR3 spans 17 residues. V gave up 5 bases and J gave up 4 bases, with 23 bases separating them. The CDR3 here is CASSSRGSPPPSTEAFF. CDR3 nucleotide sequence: TGCGCCAGCAGTAGCAGGGGCTCCCCCCCGCCGAGCACTGAAGCTTTCTTT.

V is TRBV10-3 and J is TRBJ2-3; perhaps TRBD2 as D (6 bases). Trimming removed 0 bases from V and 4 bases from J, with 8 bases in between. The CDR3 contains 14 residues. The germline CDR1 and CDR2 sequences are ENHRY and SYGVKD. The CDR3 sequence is CAISESGGADTQYF. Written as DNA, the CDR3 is TGTGCCATCAGTGAGTCCGGCGGGGCAGATACGCAGTATTTT.

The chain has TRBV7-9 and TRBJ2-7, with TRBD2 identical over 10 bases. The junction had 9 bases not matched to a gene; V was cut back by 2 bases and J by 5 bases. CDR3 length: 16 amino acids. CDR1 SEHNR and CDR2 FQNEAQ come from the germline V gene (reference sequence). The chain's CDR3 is CASSLIGLAGANEQYF. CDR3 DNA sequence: TGTGCCAGCAGCTTAATCGGGCTAGCGGGAGCTAACGAGCAGTACTTC.

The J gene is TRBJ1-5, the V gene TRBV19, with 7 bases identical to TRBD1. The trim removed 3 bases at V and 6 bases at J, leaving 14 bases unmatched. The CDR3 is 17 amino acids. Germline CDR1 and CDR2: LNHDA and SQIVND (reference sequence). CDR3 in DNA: TGTGCCAGTAGTATGGATGGGCAGGGGGTGGTCAGTCAGCCCCAGCATTTT. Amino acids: CASSMDGQGVVSQPQHF.

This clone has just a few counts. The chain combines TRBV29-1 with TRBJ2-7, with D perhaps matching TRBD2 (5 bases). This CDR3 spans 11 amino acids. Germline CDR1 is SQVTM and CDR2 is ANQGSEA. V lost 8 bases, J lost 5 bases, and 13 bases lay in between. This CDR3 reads CSILVSHEQYF. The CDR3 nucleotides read TGCAGCATACTAGTTTCCCACGAGCAGTACTTC.

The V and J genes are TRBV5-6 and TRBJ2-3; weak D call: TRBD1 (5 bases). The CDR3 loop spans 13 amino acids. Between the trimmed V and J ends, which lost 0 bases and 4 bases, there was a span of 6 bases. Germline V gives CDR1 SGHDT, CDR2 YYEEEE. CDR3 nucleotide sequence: TGTGCCAGCAGCTTGGTGGGGCCAGATACGCAGTATTTT. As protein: CASSLVGPDTQYF.

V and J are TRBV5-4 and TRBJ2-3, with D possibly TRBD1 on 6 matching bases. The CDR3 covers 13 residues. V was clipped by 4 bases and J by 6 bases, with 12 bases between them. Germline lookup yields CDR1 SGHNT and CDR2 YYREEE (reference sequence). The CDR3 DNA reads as TGTGCCAGCAGCCAGGACAGAGAGGATACGCAGTATTTT. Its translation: CASSQDREDTQYF. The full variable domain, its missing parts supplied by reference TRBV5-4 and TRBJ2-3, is ETGVTQSPTHLIKTRGQQVTLRCSSQSGHNTVSWYQQALGQGPQFIFQYYREEENGRGNFPPRFSGLQFPNYSSELNVNALELDDSALYLCASSQDREDTQYFGPGTRLTVL.

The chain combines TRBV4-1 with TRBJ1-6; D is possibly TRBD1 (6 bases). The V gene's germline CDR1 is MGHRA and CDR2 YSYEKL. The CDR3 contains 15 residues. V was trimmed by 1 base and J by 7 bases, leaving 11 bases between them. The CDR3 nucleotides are TGCGCCAGCAGCCAAGTTCGGACAGCCAATTCACCCCTCCACTTT. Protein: CASSQVRTANSPLHF.

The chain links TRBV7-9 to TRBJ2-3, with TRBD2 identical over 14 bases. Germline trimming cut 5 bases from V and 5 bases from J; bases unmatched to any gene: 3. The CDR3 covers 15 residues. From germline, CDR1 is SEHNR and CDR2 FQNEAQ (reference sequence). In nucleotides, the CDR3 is TGTGCCAGCAGCCCGGGACTAGCGGGAGTAGATACGCAGTATTTT. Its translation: CASSPGLAGVDTQYF.

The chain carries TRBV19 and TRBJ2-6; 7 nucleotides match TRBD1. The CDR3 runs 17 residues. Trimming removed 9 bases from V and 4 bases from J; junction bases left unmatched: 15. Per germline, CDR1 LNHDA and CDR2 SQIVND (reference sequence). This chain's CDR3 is CASLSTTGLSGANVLTF. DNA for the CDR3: TGTGCCAGCCTGTCAACGACAGGGCTCAGCGGGGCCAACGTCCTGACTTTC.

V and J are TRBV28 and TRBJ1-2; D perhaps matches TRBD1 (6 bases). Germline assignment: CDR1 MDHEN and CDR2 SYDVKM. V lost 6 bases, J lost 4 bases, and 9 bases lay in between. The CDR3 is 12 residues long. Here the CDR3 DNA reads TGTGCCAGCAGGCAGGGGTCCTATGGCTACACCTTC. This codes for CASRQGSYGYTF.

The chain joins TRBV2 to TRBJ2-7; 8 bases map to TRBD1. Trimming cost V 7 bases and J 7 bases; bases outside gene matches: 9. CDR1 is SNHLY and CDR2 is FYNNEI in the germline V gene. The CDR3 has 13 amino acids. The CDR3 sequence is CASTGQGSGEQYF. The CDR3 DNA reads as TGTGCCAGCACTGGACAGGGATCGGGAGAGCAGTACTTC. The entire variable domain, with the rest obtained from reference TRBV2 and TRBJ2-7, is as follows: EPEVTQTPSHQVTQMGQEVILRCVPISNHLYFYWYRQILGQKVEFLVSFYNNEISEKSEIFDDQFSVERPDGSNFTLKIRSTKLEDSAMYFCASTGQGSGEQYFGPGTRLTVT.

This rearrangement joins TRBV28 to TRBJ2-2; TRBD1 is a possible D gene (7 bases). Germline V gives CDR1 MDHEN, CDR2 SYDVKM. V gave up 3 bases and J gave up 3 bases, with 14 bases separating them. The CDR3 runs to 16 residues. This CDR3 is CASSFRRGRDTGELFF. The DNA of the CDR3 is TGTGCCAGCAGTTTTAGGAGGGGGCGCGACACCGGGGAGCTGTTTTTT.

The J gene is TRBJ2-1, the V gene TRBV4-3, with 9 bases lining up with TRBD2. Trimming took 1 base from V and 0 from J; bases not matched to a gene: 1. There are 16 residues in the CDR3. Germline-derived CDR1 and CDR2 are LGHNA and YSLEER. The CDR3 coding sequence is TGCGCCAGCAGCCAAGGACTAGCGGCCTCCTACAATGAGCAGTTCTTC. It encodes CASSQGLAASYNEQFF.

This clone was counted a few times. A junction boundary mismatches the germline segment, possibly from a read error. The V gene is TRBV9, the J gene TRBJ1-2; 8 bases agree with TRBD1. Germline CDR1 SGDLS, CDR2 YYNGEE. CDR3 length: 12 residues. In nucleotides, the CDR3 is TGTGCCAGCACCGTAACAGGGGGAGGCTACACCTTC. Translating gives CASTVTGGGYTF. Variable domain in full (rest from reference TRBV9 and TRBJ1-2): DSGVTQTPKHLITATGQRVTLRCSPRSGDLSVYWYQQSLDQGLQFLIQYYNGEERAKGNILERFSAQQFPDLHSELNLSSLELGDSALYFCASTVTGGGYTFGSGTRLTVV.

The CDR3 nucleotides are TGCGCCAGCAGCTTGGACGGAGTTTCGGGATACTATGGCTACACCTTC. Its translation: CASSLDGVSGYYGYTF. The V gene is TRBV5-1, the J gene TRBJ1-2; D is uncertain. Germline V gene data show CDR1 as SGHRS and CDR2 as YFSETQ. Between the trimmed V and J ends, which lost 0 bases and 3 bases, there was a span of 15 bases. The CDR3 is 16 amino acids. The complete variable domain, with remaining parts taken from reference TRBV5-1 and TRBJ1-2, reads KAGVTQTPRYLIKTRGQQVTLSCSPISGHRSVSWYQQTPGQGLQFLFEYFSETQRNKGNFPGRFSGRQFSNSRSEMNVSTLELGDSALYLCASSLDGVSGYYGYTFGSGTRLTVV.

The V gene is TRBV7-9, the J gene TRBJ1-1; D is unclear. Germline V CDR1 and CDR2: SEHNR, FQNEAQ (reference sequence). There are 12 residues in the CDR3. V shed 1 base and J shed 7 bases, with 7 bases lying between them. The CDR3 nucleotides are TGTGCCAGCAGCTTAGGCGTGAGTGAAGCTTTCTTT. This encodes CASSLGVSEAFF.

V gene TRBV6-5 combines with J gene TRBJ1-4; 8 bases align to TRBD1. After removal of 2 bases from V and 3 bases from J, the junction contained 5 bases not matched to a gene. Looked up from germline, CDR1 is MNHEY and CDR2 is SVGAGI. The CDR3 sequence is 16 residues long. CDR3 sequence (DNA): TGTGCCAGCAGTTACGAACCCAGGGGGCCTAATGAAAAACTGTTTTTT. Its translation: CASSYEPRGPNEKLFF.

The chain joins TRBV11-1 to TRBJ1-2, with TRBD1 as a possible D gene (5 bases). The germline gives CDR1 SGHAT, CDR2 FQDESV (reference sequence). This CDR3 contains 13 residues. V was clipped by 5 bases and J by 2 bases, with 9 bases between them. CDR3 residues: CASSRGVNYGYTF. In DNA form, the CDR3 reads TGTGCCAGCAGCCGGGGGGTGAACTATGGCTACACCTTC.

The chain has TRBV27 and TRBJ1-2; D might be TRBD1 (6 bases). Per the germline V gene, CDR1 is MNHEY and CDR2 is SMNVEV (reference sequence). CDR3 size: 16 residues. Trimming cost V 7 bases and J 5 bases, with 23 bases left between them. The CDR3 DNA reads TGTGCCAGCAAAGGGGAACTGGGGGCCGTAGGGTATGGCTACACCTTC. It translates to CASKGELGAVGYGYTF.

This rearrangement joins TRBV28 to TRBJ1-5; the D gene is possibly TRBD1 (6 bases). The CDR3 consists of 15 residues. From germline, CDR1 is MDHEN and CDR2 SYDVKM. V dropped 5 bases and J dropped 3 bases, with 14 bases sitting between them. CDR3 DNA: TGTGCCAGCAGTCTTGCCCGACAGGTCAATCAGCCCCAGCATTTT. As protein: CASSLARQVNQPQHF.

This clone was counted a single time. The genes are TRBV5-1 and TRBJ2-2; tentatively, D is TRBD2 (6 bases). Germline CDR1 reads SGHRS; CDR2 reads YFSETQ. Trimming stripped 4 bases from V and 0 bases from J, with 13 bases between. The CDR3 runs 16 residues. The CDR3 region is CASSPAGRSNTGELFF. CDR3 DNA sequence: TGCGCCAGCAGCCCGGCGGGACGATCGAACACCGGGGAGCTGTTTTTT.